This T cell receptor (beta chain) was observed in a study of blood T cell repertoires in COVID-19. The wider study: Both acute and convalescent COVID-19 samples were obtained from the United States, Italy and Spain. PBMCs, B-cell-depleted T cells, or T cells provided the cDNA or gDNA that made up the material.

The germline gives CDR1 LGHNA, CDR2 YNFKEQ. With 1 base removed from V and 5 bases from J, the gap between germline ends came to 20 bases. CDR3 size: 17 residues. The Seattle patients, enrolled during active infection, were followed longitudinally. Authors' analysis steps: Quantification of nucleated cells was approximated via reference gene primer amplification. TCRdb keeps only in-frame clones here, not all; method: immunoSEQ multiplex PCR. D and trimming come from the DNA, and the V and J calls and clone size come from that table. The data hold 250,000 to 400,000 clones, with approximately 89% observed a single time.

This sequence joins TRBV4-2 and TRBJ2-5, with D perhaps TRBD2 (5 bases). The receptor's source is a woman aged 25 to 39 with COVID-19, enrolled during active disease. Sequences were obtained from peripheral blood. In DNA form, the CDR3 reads TGTGCCAGCAGCCAAGGCCAGCGGTCATTGGGAATGGAGACCCAGTACTTC. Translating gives CASSQGQRSLGMETQYF.